The 20 T cell receptor beta chains below come from one sample, sequenced in a study of T-cell memory formation after mild COVID-19. TCRdb re-derived calls from the 5' RACE reads in MiXCR, one entry per CDR3 protein. The table lists roughly 500,000 distinct CDR3 sequences, approximately 20% of them singletons. Source material: PBMCs or a T cell subset sorted from them (not recorded which). These receptors were taken from an adult woman who had mild COVID-19 (a few samples of this study predate the infection). Cell type and time point are not known.

This clonotype was counted between two and nine times. This chain links TRBV24-1 with TRBJ2-1; 7 bases align to TRBD2. V lost 4 bases to trimming and J lost 4 bases; unmatched junction nucleotides: 9. CDR3 length: 16 residues. Germline CDR1 reads KGHDR; CDR2 reads SFDVKD. The CDR3 DNA reads as TGTGCCACCAGTGACGCCTTAGCGGGCCCGTACAATGAGCAGTTCTTC. This gives the protein CATSDALAGPYNEQFF.

This chain uses TRBV9 with TRBJ2-5; D ambiguous. Trimming cost V 0 bases and J 3 bases, with 6 bases left between them. CDR3 length: 13 amino acids. In germline, CDR1 is SGDLS, CDR2 YYNGEE. This CDR3 reads CASSVDREETQYF. CDR3 nucleotides: TGTGCCAGCAGCGTAGATAGGGAAGAGACCCAGTACTTC. Complete variable domain (other parts from reference TRBV9 and TRBJ2-5): DSGVTQTPKHLITATGQRVTLRCSPRSGDLSVYWYQQSLDQGLQFLIQYYNGEERAKGNILERFSAQQFPDLHSELNLSSLELGDSALYFCASSVDREETQYFGPGTRLLVL.

This clonotype was seen repeatedly, ten times or more. The J gene is TRBJ2-5, the V gene TRBV7-6; D possibly corresponds to TRBD1 (6 bases). The germline V gene encodes CDR1 SGHVS and CDR2 FNYEAQ. V lost 4 bases to trimming and J lost 2 bases, with 8 bases between them. This CDR3 is 13 amino acids long. This CDR3 is CASSSGTQETQYF. CDR3 nucleotide sequence: TGTGCCAGCAGCTCCGGGACACAAGAGACCCAGTACTTC.

The rearrangement links TRBV5-1 to TRBJ2-7; 7 positions agree with TRBD2. This CDR3 has 14 residues. Germline loops: CDR1 SGHRS, CDR2 YFSETQ. With 2 bases clipped from V and 0 bases from J, the junction kept 2 bases outside the gene matches. As DNA, the CDR3 is TGCGCCAGCAGCTTTAGCGGGTCCTCCTACGAGCAGTACTTC. Encoded protein: CASSFSGSSYEQYF.

The rearrangement joins TRBV29-1 to TRBJ1-1; TRBD1 might be the D (5 bases). Trimming cost V 7 bases and J 5 bases, with 8 bases left between them. CDR3 length: 10 residues. Germline V gives CDR1 SQVTM, CDR2 ANQGSEA. As DNA, the CDR3 is TGCAGCGGACGGACAACTGAAGCTTTCTTT. The encoded protein is CSGRTTEAFF.

The chain carries TRBV6-5 and TRBJ2-3, with TRBD2 matching 11 bases. Germline CDR1 reads MNHEY; CDR2 reads SVGAGI. The CDR3 has 14 amino acids. V lost 6 bases, J lost 4 bases, and 3 bases stayed unmatched. CDR3 nucleotides: TGTGCCAGCAGACTAGCGGGAGTTGCAGATACGCAGTATTTT. Protein sequence: CASRLAGVADTQYF.

In this sample, this clonotype turned up a few times. CDR3 residues: CASSYRGLGDTQYF. The CDR3 coding sequence is TGTGCCAGCAGTTACCGGGGACTCGGCGATACGCAGTATTTT. V is TRBV6-5 and J is TRBJ2-3; D is perhaps TRBD2 (6 bases). There are 14 residues in the CDR3. The germline gives CDR1 MNHEY, CDR2 SVGAGI. The germline V and J ends were trimmed by 2 bases and 6 bases, with 12 bases remaining between them.

This clonotype was counted a few times. The chain couples TRBV7-2 to TRBJ2-7, with TRBD1 matching 9 bases. Germline-derived CDR1 and CDR2 are SGHTA and FQGNSA. The CDR3 extends over 15 amino acids. Trimming took 5 bases from V and 4 from J; bases not matched to a gene: 9. This chain's CDR3 is CASSTPGTGYYEQYF. The CDR3 coding sequence is TGTGCCAGCAGCACCCCCGGGACAGGGTATTACGAGCAGTACTTC.

This clonotype was observed a few times. The chain uses TRBV7-2 and TRBJ2-5, with D possibly being TRBD1 or TRBD2 (6 bases each). Germline V gene lookup returns CDR1 SGHTA and CDR2 FQGNSA. The CDR3 length is 16 residues. Trimming pared 6 bases from V and 3 bases from J, leaving 20 bases between. DNA of the CDR3: TGTGCCAGCAGGATTCAGAGCCGGGGGCTTAAAGAGACCCAGTACTTC. Protein: CASRIQSRGLKETQYF.

This clonotype was picked up a small number of times. The chain combines TRBV5-5 with TRBJ2-3; perhaps TRBD1 as D (6 bases). Germline V gene sequence: CDR1 SGHKS, CDR2 YYEKEE (reference sequence). The ends were cut back, 6 bases at V and 5 bases at J, with 16 bases in the middle. The length of the CDR3 is 14 residues. In DNA, the CDR3 is TGTGCCAGCATCGAATGGACAGCTGGAGATACGCAGTATTTT. Amino acids: CASIEWTAGDTQYF.

This clonotype has a count of ten or more. The rearrangement links TRBV27 to TRBJ2-1; unclear D gene. The CDR3 sequence is 16 residues long. The germline V gene encodes CDR1 MNHEY and CDR2 SMNVEV (reference sequence). V lost 0 bases and J lost 5, with 14 bases in between. DNA for the CDR3: TGTGCCAGCAGTTTATCTTATCAAGTTCGGGACAATGAGCAGTTCTTC. Residues: CASSLSYQVRDNEQFF.

The chain links TRBV15 to TRBJ1-2, with D uncertain. There are 15 residues in the CDR3. With 0 bases removed from V and 3 bases from J, the gap between germline ends came to 11 bases. Germline V CDR1 and CDR2: LNHNV, YYDKDF (reference sequence). CDR3 DNA sequence: TGTGCCACCAGCAGAGATCGCGGAGGTTACTATGGCTACACCTTC. It encodes CATSRDRGGYYGYTF.

On this clonotype itself: One junction end disagrees with the germline gene, perhaps due to a read error. The chain has TRBV6-1 and TRBJ1-4; a possible D gene is TRBD1 (5 bases). The CDR3 consists of 15 residues. The germline V gene has CDR1 MNHNS and CDR2 SASEGT. This CDR3 is CASSDPFNLGEILFF. For the CDR3, the DNA is TGTGCCAGCAGTGACCCGTTTAATCTGGGGGAAATACTGTTTTTT.

The CDR3 is CSVAGTGRTGRGYTF. CDR3 coding DNA: TGCAGCGTTGCAGGGACAGGTCGAACGGGTCGTGGCTACACCTTC. The genes are TRBV29-1 and TRBJ1-2; 8 bases are a match to TRBD1. The CDR3 consists of 15 residues. Trimming took 4 bases from V and 7 from J; bases not matched to a gene: 14. From germline, CDR1 is SQVTM and CDR2 ANQGSEA.

CDR3 DNA sequence: TGCGCCAGCAGCCACCCACTAGCGGGGGCTACAGATACGCAGTATTTT. It codes for CASSHPLAGATDTQYF. This chain joins TRBV4-1 and TRBJ2-3, with TRBD2 identical over 11 bases. This CDR3 is built from 16 residues. V dropped 3 bases and J dropped 3; count of bases not matched to a gene: 5. Per the germline V gene, CDR1 is MGHRA and CDR2 is YSYEKL.

This clonotype was counted a few times. The chain links TRBV20-1 to TRBJ2-7, with D perhaps TRBD1 (6 bases). The CDR3 runs 14 residues. Trimming shortened V by 6 bases and J by 3 bases, and 18 bases separated the two germline ends. CDR1 is DFQATT, CDR2 SNEGSKA, per germline (reference sequence). The CDR3 spells CSARNPRGYYEQYF. The DNA for the CDR3 is TGCAGTGCCCGGAACCCCAGGGGATACTACGAGCAGTACTTC.

This chain joins TRBV6-2 or TRBV6-3 and TRBJ2-1, with 12 bases that match TRBD2. In germline, CDR1 is MNHEY, CDR2 SVGEGT. This CDR3 has 17 residues. J gave up 4 bases and V 5 bases, and 9 bases lay outside the gene matches. The CDR3, as DNA: TGTGCCAGCAGTAAAACTAGCGGGAGGACCCCATACAATGAGCAGTTCTTC. Translating gives CASSKTSGRTPYNEQFF.

Only a few counts were recorded for this clonotype. The V gene is TRBV4-1, the J gene TRBJ2-7; 9 bases agree with TRBD1. In germline, CDR1 is MGHRA, CDR2 YSYEKL. This CDR3 comprises 16 residues. J gave up 2 bases and V 0 bases, and 5 bases lay outside the gene matches. In nucleotides, the CDR3 is TGCGCCAGCAGCCAAGATGGGGACAGGGACACCTACGAGCAGTACTTC. Translation gives CASSQDGDRDTYEQYF.

The chain couples TRBV7-6 to TRBJ2-1; a possible D gene is TRBD2 (6 bases). The ends were cut back, 6 bases at V and 0 bases at J, with 12 bases in the middle. Germline assignment: CDR1 SGHVS and CDR2 FNYEAQ. The CDR3 extends over 15 amino acids. The CDR3 DNA reads as TGTGCCAGCAGGAGGGACTCCAGCTCCTACAATGAGCAGTTCTTC. It yields the protein CASRRDSSSYNEQFF.

The chain links TRBV9 to TRBJ1-3, with 9 bases aligning to TRBD1. The CDR3 totals 16 residues. The germline CDR1 and CDR2 sequences are SGDLS and YYNGEE. With V trimmed by 3 bases and J by 2 bases, 6 bases remained unmatched. The CDR3 bases are TGTGCCAGCAGCGGCGGACAGGGGAGGCCTGGAAACACCATATATTTT. Translation: CASSGGQGRPGNTIYF.